The TCR beta chain under discussion was sequenced for a study of human T cells and chemical hapten exposure. Whole-study context: Across its roughly 25 weeks, the study gave patients weekly diphenylcyclopropenone doses to the scalp. Findings and caveats of the study: Among expanded TCRs, significantly more large CDR3 similarity clusters formed than among controls.

The CDR3 is made up of 14 amino acids. V lost 6 bases to trimming and J lost 8 bases, with 14 bases between them. TCRdb redid the calling of the RACE reads with MiXCR, one entry per CDR3 protein. This table holds approximately 350,000 distinct CDR3 sequences, about 7% found once. Time point denoted: patch test 1, 2 weeks after DPC sensitization. Stated treatment: therapeutic diphenylcyclopropenone sensitization with weekly scalp DPC. The study enrolled 18 to 70-year-old alopecia patients suitable for DPC. This clonotype has a handful of counts. Its antigen is currently unknown. The V gene is TRBV12-3 or TRBV12-4, the J gene TRBJ1-6, with no clear D. The source is a woman younger than 35 with alopecia areata. Some clones in this sample may be carry-over from other donors' samples. This specimen was whole blood, taken in connection with sensitization to the hapten diphenylcyclopropenone (DPC). Here the CDR3 reads CASSFHTGDSPLHF. The CDR3 DNA sequence: TGTGCCAGCAGCTTCCACACTGGGGATTCACCCCTCCACTTT.